Each of the 28 T cell receptor beta chains below was sequenced from the same sample in a study of cytomegalovirus exposure and HLA in healthy donors. In the PCR, 60 Vbeta and 13 Jbeta primers were used. Profiling relied on immunoSEQ multiplex PCR, and the TCRdb table lists in-frame clones only, not all of them. This sample has about 170,000 clones; over 80% occur once, and the top ten carry around 4.3%. The sample consisted of PBMCs. These receptors were taken from a woman aged 45-59 years in good health and CMV-seropositive.

This chain joins TRBV5-1 and TRBJ1-5; D not certain. CDR1 and CDR2 (germline): SGHRS, YFSETQ. This CDR3 spans 13 amino acids. V was shortened by 2 bases and J by 5 bases, with 8 bases between the two germline ends. The CDR3 nucleotides read TGCGCCAGCAGCTTTGGAGACCATCAGCCCCAGCATTTT. Translation: CASSFGDHQPQHF.

The CDR3 nucleotides read TGTGCCAGCAGTCAGACAGGCATGAACACTGAAGCTTTCTTT. As protein: CASSQTGMNTEAFF. V is TRBV25-1 and J is TRBJ1-1; D may be TRBD1 (6 bases). Trimming cost V 5 bases and J 0 bases, with 10 bases left between them. Germline CDR1 and CDR2: MGHDK and SYGVNS. The CDR3 spans 14 residues.

The chain links TRBV6-5 to TRBJ2-1, with D perhaps matching TRBD2 (7 bases). The germline V gene encodes CDR1 MNHEY and CDR2 SVGAGI. The CDR3 has 14 residues. V lost 6 bases and J 6 bases, leaving 15 bases between the germline ends. In DNA form, the CDR3 reads TGTGCCAGCAGAAGGGGGGGGCAGGGCAATGAGCAGTTCTTC. Translation gives CASRRGGQGNEQFF.

The chain joins TRBV21-1 to TRBJ2-4; TRBD1, as called in the table, went unchecked against the DNA. TRBV21-1 is a known pseudogene. The CDR3 is 16 amino acids. CDR3 sequence: CASSKAPGASKNIQYF. The CDR3 DNA reads as TGTGCCAGCAGCAAAGCGCCAGGGGCATCCAAAAACATTCAGTACTTC.

In the case of this clone: One end of the junction varies from germline; a read error may be responsible. The chain uses TRBV10-3 and TRBJ2-7; 8 nucleotides align to TRBD1. This CDR3 spans 13 amino acids. Germline V gives CDR1 ENHRY, CDR2 SYGVKD. The CDR3 nucleotides read TGTGCCAGCAGTTACTCTCACAGGGGGGAGCAGTACTTC. The encoded protein is CASSYSHRGEQYF.

The chain joins TRBV29-1 to TRBJ1-2, with D perhaps matching TRBD1 (6 bases). Germline CDR1 reads SQVTM; CDR2 reads ANQGSEA. The CDR3 consists of 12 residues. V lost 5 bases, J lost 8 bases, and 15 bases lay in between. The CDR3 is CSVFKGGRGYTF. For the CDR3, the DNA is TGCAGCGTTTTTAAAGGGGGTCGCGGCTACACCTTC. Combining the CDR3 with reference TRBV29-1 and TRBJ1-2 gives the whole variable domain SAVISQKPSRDICQRGTSLTIQCQVDSQVTMMFWYRQQPGQSLTLIATANQGSEATYESGFVIDKFPISRPNLTFSTLTVSNMSPEDSSIYLCSVFKGGRGYTFGSGTRLTVV.

This clone was detected only once. The chain has TRBV4-3 and TRBJ2-6; no clear D gene. This CDR3 spans 18 amino acids. V dropped 1 base and J dropped 0 bases, with 13 bases sitting between them. CDR1 LGHNA and CDR2 YSLEER come from the germline V gene. The CDR3 DNA reads TGCGCCAGCAGCCAAGGAGTGGGCCCCCGCTCTGGGGCCAACGTCCTGACTTTC. Its protein product is CASSQGVGPRSGANVLTF.

The chain uses TRBV14 and TRBJ2-3, with a weak D call TRBD2 (6 bases). This CDR3 comprises 17 residues. The germline V and J ends were trimmed by 4 bases and 2 bases, with 19 bases remaining between them. Germline V gene lookup returns CDR1 SGHDN and CDR2 FVKESK. The CDR3 sequence: CASSPRRASGFTDTQYF. The CDR3 DNA is TGTGCCAGCAGCCCTCGACGAGCGAGCGGGTTCACAGATACGCAGTATTTT. Looking up the rest from reference TRBV14 and TRBJ2-3 gives the full variable domain: EAGVTQFPSHSVIEKGQTVTLRCDPISGHDNLYWYRRVMGKEIKFLLHFVKESKQDESGMPNNRFLAERTGGTYSTLKVQPAELEDSGVYFCASSPRRASGFTDTQYFGPGTRLTVL.

The genes are TRBV18 and TRBJ2-1, with 12 nucleotides matching TRBD2. The CDR3 covers 19 residues. CDR1 and CDR2 (germline): KGHSH, LQKENI. V trimming: 2 bases; J trimming: 0 bases; junction bases outside the gene matches: 8. As DNA, the CDR3 is TGTGCCAGCTCACCAATCCTAGCGGGAGGGGGGAGCTCCTACAATGAGCAGTTCTTC. Protein product: CASSPILAGGGSSYNEQFF.

The chain joins TRBV7-2 to TRBJ2-1; TRBD2 aligns across 10 bases. This CDR3 is 15 amino acids long. Germline CDR1 and CDR2: SGHTA and FQGNSA. The J segment lost 7 bases and the V segment lost 7 bases, leaving 10 bases of the junction unmatched. The CDR3 DNA follows: TGTGCCAGCACCCTCGAACTAGCGGGGAGAAATGAGCAGTTCTTC. Translation gives CASTLELAGRNEQFF.

The chain has TRBV11-1 and TRBJ1-1; D gene unclear. The CDR3 extends over 15 amino acids. Trimming cost V 2 bases and J 4 bases, with 14 bases left between them. Germline V lookup: CDR1 SGHAT, CDR2 FQDESV (reference sequence). For the CDR3, the DNA is TGTGCCAGCAGCTTAAATCCGGGGTCAGGCACTGAAGCTTTCTTT. This sequence encodes CASSLNPGSGTEAFF.

The chain carries TRBV9 and TRBJ2-7, with D perhaps matching TRBD2 (5 bases). Looked up from germline, CDR1 is SGDLS and CDR2 is YYNGEE. Trimming removed 3 bases from V and 6 bases from J, with 13 bases in between. There are 13 residues in the CDR3. The CDR3 is CASSASSVGEQYF. CDR3 nucleotide sequence: TGTGCCAGCAGCGCCAGTAGCGTTGGCGAGCAGTACTTC. Variable domain in full (rest from reference TRBV9 and TRBJ2-7): DSGVTQTPKHLITATGQRVTLRCSPRSGDLSVYWYQQSLDQGLQFLIQYYNGEERAKGNILERFSAQQFPDLHSELNLSSLELGDSALYFCASSASSVGEQYFGPGTRLTVT.

The chain carries TRBV7-2 and TRBJ2-5; D gene uncertain. CDR1 is SGHTA and CDR2 is FQGNSA in the germline V gene. This CDR3 is 12 amino acids long. Trimming stripped 5 bases from V and 5 bases from J, with 9 bases between. The CDR3 protein is CASSLAHETQYF. The CDR3 DNA reads as TGTGCCAGCAGCCTGGCCCACGAGACCCAGTACTTC.

V usage is TRBV5-4 and J usage is TRBJ1-2, with 8 bases identical to TRBD1. The trim removed 5 bases at V and 4 bases at J, leaving 13 bases unmatched. The germline gives CDR1 SGHNT, CDR2 YYREEE (reference sequence). The CDR3 runs 16 residues. CDR3 nucleotide sequence: TGTGCCAGCAGTCTGCCCGTAACAGGGGGACTCTATGGCTACACCTTC. Protein product: CASSLPVTGGLYGYTF.

The chain links TRBV27 to TRBJ1-4; D is undetermined. The V gene's germline CDR1 is MNHEY and CDR2 SMNVEV (reference sequence). Trimming cost V 6 bases and J 8 bases, with 25 bases left between them. The CDR3 runs 17 residues. The CDR3 nucleotides are TGTGCCAGCAGGGCGCGTACCCTCGGGGTAGGAAGGGAAAAACTGTTTTTT. Translating it yields CASRARTLGVGREKLFF.

This chain connects TRBV4-2 to TRBJ2-1, with TRBD2 matching 8 bases. This CDR3 contains 14 residues. CDR1 is LGHNA and CDR2 is YNFKEQ in the germline V gene. V lost 0 bases, J lost 11 bases, and 6 bases stayed unmatched. The CDR3 protein is CASSQDRGGPKQFF. CDR3 in DNA: TGTGCCAGCAGCCAAGATCGGGGGGGCCCAAAGCAGTTCTTC.

With respect to this clone: The sample carries other DNA sequences with the same CDR3. The chain combines TRBV5-4 with TRBJ1-1; 8 bases line up with TRBD1. The V segment lost 5 bases and the J segment 0 bases; nucleotides outside the gene matches: 9. CDR1 is SGHNT, CDR2 YYREEE, per germline (reference sequence). CDR3 length: 16 residues. CDR3 nucleotides: TGTGCCAGCAGTCCGGGACAGGCCGCCATGAACACTGAAGCTTTCTTT. Translation gives CASSPGQAAMNTEAFF. The full variable domain, completed using reference TRBV5-4 and TRBJ1-1, is ETGVTQSPTHLIKTRGQQVTLRCSSQSGHNTVSWYQQALGQGPQFIFQYYREEENGRGNFPPRFSGLQFPNYSSELNVNALELDDSALYLCASSPGQAAMNTEAFFGQGTRLTVV.

V usage is TRBV19 and J usage is TRBJ2-2; 7 bases line up with TRBD1. V gave up 3 bases and J gave up 5 bases; unmatched junction bases: 6. There are 15 residues in the CDR3. Germline assignment: CDR1 LNHDA and CDR2 SQIVND (reference sequence). This CDR3 reads CASSIGLTGTGELFF. In DNA, the CDR3 is TGTGCCAGTAGTATTGGACTGACAGGGACCGGGGAGCTGTTTTTT.

In nucleotides, the CDR3 is TGTGCCAGCAGCTCCTCAGGGACAGTGGGAGCTAGCTACACCTTC. This gives the protein CASSSSGTVGASYTF. The chain has TRBV5-4 and TRBJ1-2; TRBD1 agrees at 7 bases. J was trimmed by 9 bases and V by 3 bases; bases with no gene match: 14. Looked up from germline, CDR1 is SGHNT and CDR2 is YYREEE (reference sequence). CDR3 length equals 15 residues.

The chain couples TRBV2 to TRBJ1-1; tentatively, D is TRBD1 (6 bases). CDR3 length: 14 amino acids. The germline CDR1 and CDR2 sequences are SNHLY and FYNNEI. The ends were cut back, 8 bases at V and 2 bases at J, with 15 bases in the middle. CDR3 sequence: CASRGGSINTEAFF. The CDR3 nucleotides are TGTGCCAGCCGAGGGGGATCTATAAACACTGAAGCTTTCTTT.

The J gene is TRBJ2-3, the V gene TRBV7-2; unclear D gene. CDR3 length equals 12 residues. V dropped 3 bases and J dropped 6 bases, with 7 bases sitting between them. Germline-derived CDR1 and CDR2 are SGHTA and FQGNSA. The CDR3 nucleotides are TGTGCCAGCAGCTTGTGGAGCGATACGCAGTATTTT. Protein sequence: CASSLWSDTQYF.

The chain links TRBV11-2 to TRBJ1-1; 7 bases agree with TRBD1. J gave up 0 bases and V 4 bases, and 5 bases lay outside the gene matches. The germline V gene has CDR1 SGHAT and CDR2 FQNNGV. This CDR3 comprises 15 residues. CDR3 loop: CASSSGQFLNTEAFF. Here the CDR3 DNA reads TGTGCCAGCAGCTCGGGACAGTTCTTGAACACTGAAGCTTTCTTT.

CDR3 amino acids: CASSQDSGSRSGGGYGYTF. The DNA for the CDR3 is TGCGCCAGCAGCCAAGATTCTGGGTCCCGGTCAGGGGGCGGTTATGGCTACACCTTC. The chain uses TRBV4-1 and TRBJ1-2; 8 bases are shared with TRBD1. This CDR3 region has 19 residues. The junction had 17 bases not matched to a gene; V was cut back by 0 bases and J by 5 bases. Germline CDR1 is MGHRA and CDR2 is YSYEKL.

The V gene is TRBV7-9, the J gene TRBJ1-4; TRBD1 is a possible D gene (5 bases). The CDR3 has 11 residues. Germline V lookup: CDR1 SEHNR, CDR2 FQNEAQ (reference sequence). The V and J ends lost 10 bases and 11 bases respectively, with 14 bases between them. This chain's CDR3 is CATSLRGKLFF. The CDR3 coding sequence is TGTGCCACCTCATTACGGGGGAAACTGTTTTTT.

The chain combines TRBV27 with TRBJ2-7; D is unclear. Germline loops: CDR1 MNHEY, CDR2 SMNVEV (reference sequence). Trimming removed 5 bases from V and 3 bases from J, with 5 bases in between. This CDR3 has 11 amino acids. The CDR3 DNA follows: TGTGCCAGCAGTCTACGCTACGAGCAGTACTTC. Translating gives CASSLRYEQYF.

The rearrangement joins TRBV7-9 to TRBJ1-6; D uncertain. The germline V gene encodes CDR1 SEHNR and CDR2 FQNEAQ (reference sequence). V was pared by 3 bases and J by 5 bases, with 8 bases between. This CDR3 spans 14 amino acids. The CDR3 sequence is CASSFRTDNSPLHF. The CDR3 region has the DNA TGTGCCAGCAGCTTTAGAACAGATAATTCACCCCTCCACTTT.

Comment on this clone: Other nucleotide sequences from this sample produce the same CDR3. This chain joins TRBV30 and TRBJ1-2; D ambiguous. Trimming left V 5 bases short and J 5 bases short, with 9 bases between. The CDR3 is made up of 11 amino acids. Looked up from germline, CDR1 is GTSNPN and CDR2 is SVGIG (reference sequence). Here the CDR3 DNA reads TGTGCCTGGTCACCGGGTTATGGCTACACCTTC. Protein: CAWSPGYGYTF.

The V call is TRBV28, the J call TRBJ2-7; 7 bases map to TRBD2. The CDR3 contains 14 residues. V dropped 2 bases and J dropped 7; count of bases not matched to a gene: 8. Germline-derived CDR1 and CDR2 are MDHEN and SYDVKM. Written as DNA, the CDR3 is TGTGCCAGCAGTTTAAGTGCGGGAGTGGGTGAGCAGTACTTC. As protein: CASSLSAGVGEQYF.